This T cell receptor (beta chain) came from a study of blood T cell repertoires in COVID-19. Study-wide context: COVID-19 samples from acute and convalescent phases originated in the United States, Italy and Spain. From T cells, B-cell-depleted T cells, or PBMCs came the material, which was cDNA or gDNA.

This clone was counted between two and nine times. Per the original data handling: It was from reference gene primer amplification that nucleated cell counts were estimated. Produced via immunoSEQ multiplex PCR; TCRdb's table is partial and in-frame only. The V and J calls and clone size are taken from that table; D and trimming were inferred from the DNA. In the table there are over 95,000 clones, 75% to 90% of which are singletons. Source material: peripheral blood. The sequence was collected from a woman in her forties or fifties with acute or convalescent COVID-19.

For the CDR3, the DNA is TGTGCCAGCAAACAAGACAGGGTTTGGACTGAAGCTTTCTTT. Translating it yields CASKQDRVWTEAFF. J is TRBJ1-1 and V is TRBV6-5; 7 bases map to TRBD1. After removal of 7 bases from V and 5 bases from J, the junction contained 10 bases not matched to a gene. Germline values: CDR1 MNHEY, CDR2 SVGAGI. The CDR3 is made up of 14 amino acids.